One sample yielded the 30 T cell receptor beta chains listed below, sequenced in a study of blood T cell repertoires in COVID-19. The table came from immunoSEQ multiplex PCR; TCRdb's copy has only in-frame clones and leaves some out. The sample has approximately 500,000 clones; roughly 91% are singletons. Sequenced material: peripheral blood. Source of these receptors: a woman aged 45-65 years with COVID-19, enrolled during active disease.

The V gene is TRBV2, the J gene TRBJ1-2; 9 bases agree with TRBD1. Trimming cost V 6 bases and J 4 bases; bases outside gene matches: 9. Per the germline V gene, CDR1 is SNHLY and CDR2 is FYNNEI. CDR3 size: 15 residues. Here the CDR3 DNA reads TGTGCCAGCAGCTCAATACAGGGGGCGGCCTATGGCTACACCTTC. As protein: CASSSIQGAAYGYTF.

The CDR3 coding sequence is TGTGCCAGCAGTGACTCGAGAGGGCGAGGCAATCAGCCCCAGCATTTT. Its translation is CASSDSRGRGNQPQHF. The V gene is TRBV6-4, the J gene TRBJ1-5; D is undetermined. There are 16 residues in the CDR3. V gave up 0 bases and J gave up 2 bases, with 11 bases separating them. Germline CDR1 is MRHNA and CDR2 is SNTAGT.

The CDR3 nucleotides are TGTGCCAGCCACCCCCACAGGACTAGCCAGGCAGATACGCAGTATTTT. Its protein is CASHPHRTSQADTQYF. This chain joins TRBV3-1 (or the pseudogene TRBV3-2) and TRBJ2-3; 8 nucleotides agree with TRBD2. V was pared by 8 bases and J by 4 bases, with 14 bases of the junction left unmatched. The germline gives CDR1 LGHDT, CDR2 YNNKEL (reference sequence). The CDR3 is made up of 16 amino acids.

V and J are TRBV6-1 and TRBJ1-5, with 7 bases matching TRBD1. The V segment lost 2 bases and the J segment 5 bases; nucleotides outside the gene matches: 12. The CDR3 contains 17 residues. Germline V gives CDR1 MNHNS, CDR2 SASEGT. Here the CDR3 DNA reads TGTGCCAGCAGTGAAAGGAGGTCGGCAGGGGGGTATCAGCCCCAGCATTTT. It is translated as CASSERRSAGGYQPQHF.

The CDR3 DNA sequence: TGTGCCAGCAGCCAGACTAGTAGGGGCACAGATACGCAGTATTTT. This encodes CASSQTSRGTDTQYF. V gene TRBV28 combines with J gene TRBJ2-3; a possible D gene is TRBD2 (6 bases). Trimming took 6 bases from V and 1 from J, leaving 14 bases between them. The CDR3 covers 15 residues. Germline CDR1 MDHEN, CDR2 SYDVKM.

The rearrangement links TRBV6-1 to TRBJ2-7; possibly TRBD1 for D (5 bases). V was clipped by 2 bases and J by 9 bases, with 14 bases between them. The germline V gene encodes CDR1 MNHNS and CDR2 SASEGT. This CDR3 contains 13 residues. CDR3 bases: TGTGCCAGCAGTGAATCCCCAGGGAACGGGCAGTACTTC. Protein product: CASSESPGNGQYF.

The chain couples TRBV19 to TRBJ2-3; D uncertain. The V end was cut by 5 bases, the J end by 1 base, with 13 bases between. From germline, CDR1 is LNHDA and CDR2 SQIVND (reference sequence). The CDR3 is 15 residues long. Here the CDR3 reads CASSLDAQGTDTQYF. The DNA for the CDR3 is TGTGCCAGTAGTCTCGATGCTCAGGGCACAGATACGCAGTATTTT.

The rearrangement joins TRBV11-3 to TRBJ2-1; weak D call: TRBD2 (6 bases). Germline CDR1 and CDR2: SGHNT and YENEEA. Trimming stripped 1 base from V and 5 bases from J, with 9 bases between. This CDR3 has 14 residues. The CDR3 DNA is TGTGCCAGCAGCTTAGGGAGGGCAAACAATGAGCAGTTCTTC. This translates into CASSLGRANNEQFF.

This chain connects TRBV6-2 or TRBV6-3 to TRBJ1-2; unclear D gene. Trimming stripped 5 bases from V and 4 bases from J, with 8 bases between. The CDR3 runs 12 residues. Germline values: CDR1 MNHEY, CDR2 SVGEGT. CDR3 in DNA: TGTGCCAGCAGTATGAGAAGCTATGGCTACACCTTC. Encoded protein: CASSMRSYGYTF.

CDR3 coding DNA: TGTGCCAGCAGCTTGGGACTAGCTGTCGAGCAGTACTTC. Its protein product is CASSLGLAVEQYF. The chain recombines TRBV7-9 with TRBJ2-7; 9 bases match TRBD2. Germline CDR1 is SEHNR and CDR2 is FQNEAQ (reference sequence). The CDR3 loop spans 13 amino acids. J lost 6 bases, V lost 3 bases, and 3 bases had no gene match.

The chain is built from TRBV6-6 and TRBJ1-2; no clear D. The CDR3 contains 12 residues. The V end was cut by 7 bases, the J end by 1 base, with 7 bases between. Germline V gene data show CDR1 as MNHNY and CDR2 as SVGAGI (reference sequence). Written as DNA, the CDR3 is TGTGCCAGCAACCCGGGTAACTATGGCTACACCTTC. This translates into CASNPGNYGYTF.

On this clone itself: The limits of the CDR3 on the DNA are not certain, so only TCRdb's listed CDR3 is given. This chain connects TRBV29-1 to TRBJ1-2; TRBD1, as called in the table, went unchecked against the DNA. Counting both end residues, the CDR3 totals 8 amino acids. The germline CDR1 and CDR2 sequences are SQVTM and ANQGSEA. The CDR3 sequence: CSVGQGTF.

The CDR3 protein is CASSPGTSGGQYQETQYF. CDR3 in DNA: TGTGCCAGCAGTCCAGGGACTAGCGGGGGCCAGTACCAAGAGACCCAGTACTTC. The chain employs TRBV27 and TRBJ2-5, with 14 nucleotides matching TRBD2. This CDR3 contains 18 residues. The V and J ends lost 5 bases and 0 bases, in that order; junction bases with no gene match: 8. Per germline, CDR1 MNHEY and CDR2 SMNVEV (reference sequence).

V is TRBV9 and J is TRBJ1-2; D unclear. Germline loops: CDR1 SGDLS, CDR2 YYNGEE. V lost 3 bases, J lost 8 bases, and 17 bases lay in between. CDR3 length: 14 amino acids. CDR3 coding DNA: TGTGCCAGCAGCGCTGGCCCCCCCAGTTCAGGCTACACCTTC. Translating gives CASSAGPPSSGYTF.

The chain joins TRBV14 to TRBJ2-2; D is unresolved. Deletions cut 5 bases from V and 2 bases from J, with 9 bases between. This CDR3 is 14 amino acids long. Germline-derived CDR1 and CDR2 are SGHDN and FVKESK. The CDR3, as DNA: TGTGCCAGCAGCAACAGAGCCAACACCGGGGAGCTGTTTTTT. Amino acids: CASSNRANTGELFF.

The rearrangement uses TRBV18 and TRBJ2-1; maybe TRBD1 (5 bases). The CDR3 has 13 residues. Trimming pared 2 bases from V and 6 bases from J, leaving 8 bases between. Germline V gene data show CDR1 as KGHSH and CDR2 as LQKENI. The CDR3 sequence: CASSPSRGNEQFF. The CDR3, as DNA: TGTGCCAGCTCACCATCTAGGGGCAATGAGCAGTTCTTC. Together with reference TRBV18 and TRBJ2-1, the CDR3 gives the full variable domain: NAGVMQNPRHLVRRRGQEARLRCSPMKGHSHVYWYRQLPEEGLKFMVYLQKENIIDESGMPKERFSAEFPKEGPSILRIQQVVRGDSAAYFCASSPSRGNEQFFGPGTRLTVL.

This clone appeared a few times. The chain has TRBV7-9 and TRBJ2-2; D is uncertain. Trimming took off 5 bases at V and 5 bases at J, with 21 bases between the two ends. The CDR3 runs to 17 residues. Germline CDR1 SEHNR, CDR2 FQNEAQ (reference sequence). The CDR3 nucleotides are TGTGCCAGCAGCCCTCTGGATTATGGGCGCTTGACCGGGGAGCTGTTTTTT. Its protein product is CASSPLDYGRLTGELFF. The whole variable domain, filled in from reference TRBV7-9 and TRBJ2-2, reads DTGVSQNPRHKITKRGQNVTFRCDPISEHNRLYWYRQTLGQGPEFLTYFQNEAQLEKSRLLSDRFSAERPKGSFSTLEIQRTEQGDSAMYLCASSPLDYGRLTGELFFGEGSRLTVL.

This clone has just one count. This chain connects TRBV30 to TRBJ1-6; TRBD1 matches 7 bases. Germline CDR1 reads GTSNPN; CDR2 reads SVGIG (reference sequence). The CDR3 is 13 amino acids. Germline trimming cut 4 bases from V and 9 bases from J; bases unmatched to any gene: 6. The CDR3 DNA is TGTGCCTGGAATCGACAGGGAGGTTCACCCCTCCACTTT. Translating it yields CAWNRQGGSPLHF.

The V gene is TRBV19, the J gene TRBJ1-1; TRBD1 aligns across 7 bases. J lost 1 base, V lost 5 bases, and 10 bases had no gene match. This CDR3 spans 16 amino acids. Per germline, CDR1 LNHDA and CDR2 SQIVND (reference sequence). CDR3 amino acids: CASSSRKDRANTEAFF. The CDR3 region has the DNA TGTGCCAGTAGTTCCCGGAAAGACAGGGCGAACACTGAAGCTTTCTTT.

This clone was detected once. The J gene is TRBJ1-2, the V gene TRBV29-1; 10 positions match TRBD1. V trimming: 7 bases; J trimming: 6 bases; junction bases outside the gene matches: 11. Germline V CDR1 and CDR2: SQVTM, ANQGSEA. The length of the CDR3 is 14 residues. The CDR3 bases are TGCAGCGCCTTTTCCGGACAGGGGGGCCATGGCTACACCTTC. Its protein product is CSAFSGQGGHGYTF.

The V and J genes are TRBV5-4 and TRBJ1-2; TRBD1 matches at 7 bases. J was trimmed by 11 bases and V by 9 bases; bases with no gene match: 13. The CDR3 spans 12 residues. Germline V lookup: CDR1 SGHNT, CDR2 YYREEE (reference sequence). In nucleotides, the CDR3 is TGTGCCACTGGACAGGTAGGGGAGGAGTACACCTTC. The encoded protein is CATGQVGEEYTF.

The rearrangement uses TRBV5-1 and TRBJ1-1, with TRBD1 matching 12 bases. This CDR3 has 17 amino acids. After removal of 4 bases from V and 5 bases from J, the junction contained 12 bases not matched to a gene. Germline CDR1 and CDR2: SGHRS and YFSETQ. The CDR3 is CASSPRGTGGSWTEAFF. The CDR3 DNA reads TGCGCCAGCAGCCCCCGGGGGACAGGGGGCAGCTGGACTGAAGCTTTCTTT. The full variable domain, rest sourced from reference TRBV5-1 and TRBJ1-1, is KAGVTQTPRYLIKTRGQQVTLSCSPISGHRSVSWYQQTPGQGLQFLFEYFSETQRNKGNFPGRFSGRQFSNSRSEMNVSTLELGDSALYLCASSPRGTGGSWTEAFFGQGTRLTVV.

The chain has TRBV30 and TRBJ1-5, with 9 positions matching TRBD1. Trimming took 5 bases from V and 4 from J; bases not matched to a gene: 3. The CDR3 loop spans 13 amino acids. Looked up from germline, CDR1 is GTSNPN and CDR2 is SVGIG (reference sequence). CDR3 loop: CAWGTGKNQPQHF. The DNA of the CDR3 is TGTGCCTGGGGGACAGGGAAAAATCAGCCCCAGCATTTT.

CDR3 coding DNA: TGTGCCAGCTCACCCTATACAGGGATGTCTGGCAATCAGCCCCAGCATTTT. It encodes CASSPYTGMSGNQPQHF. The chain joins TRBV18 to TRBJ1-5; perhaps TRBD1 as D (6 bases). The length of the CDR3 is 17 residues. Trimming stripped 3 bases from V and 2 bases from J, with 17 bases between. Germline lookup yields CDR1 KGHSH and CDR2 LQKENI.

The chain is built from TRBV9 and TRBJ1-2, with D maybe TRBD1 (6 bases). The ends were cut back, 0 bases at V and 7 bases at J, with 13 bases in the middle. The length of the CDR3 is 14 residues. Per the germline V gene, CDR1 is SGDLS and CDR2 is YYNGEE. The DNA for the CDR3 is TGTGCCAGCAGCGTAGAGAAGTCAGGGGTTGGCTACACCTTC. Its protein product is CASSVEKSGVGYTF. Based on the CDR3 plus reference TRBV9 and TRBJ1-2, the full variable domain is DSGVTQTPKHLITATGQRVTLRCSPRSGDLSVYWYQQSLDQGLQFLIQYYNGEERAKGNILERFSAQQFPDLHSELNLSSLELGDSALYFCASSVEKSGVGYTFGSGTRLTVV.

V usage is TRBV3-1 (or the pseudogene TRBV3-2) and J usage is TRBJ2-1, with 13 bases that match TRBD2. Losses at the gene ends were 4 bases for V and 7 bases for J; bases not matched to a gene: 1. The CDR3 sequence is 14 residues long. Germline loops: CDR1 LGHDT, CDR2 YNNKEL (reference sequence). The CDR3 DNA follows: TGTGCCAGCAGCCGGGGACTAGCGGGGAATGAGCAGTTCTTC. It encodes CASSRGLAGNEQFF.

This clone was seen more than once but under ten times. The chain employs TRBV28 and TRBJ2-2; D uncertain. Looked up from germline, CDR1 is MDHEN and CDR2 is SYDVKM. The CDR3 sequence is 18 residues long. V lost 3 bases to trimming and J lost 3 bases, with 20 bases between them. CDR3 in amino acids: CASSFPSWAQPYTGELFF. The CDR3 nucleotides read TGTGCCAGCAGTTTCCCCTCTTGGGCCCAGCCCTACACCGGGGAGCTGTTTTTT.

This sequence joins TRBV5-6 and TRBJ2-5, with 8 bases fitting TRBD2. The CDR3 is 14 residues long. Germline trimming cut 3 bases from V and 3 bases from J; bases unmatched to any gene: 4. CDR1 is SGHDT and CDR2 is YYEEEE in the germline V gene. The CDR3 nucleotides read TGTGCCAGCAGCTGGGGACTAGAGGAAGAGACCCAGTACTTC. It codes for CASSWGLEEETQYF.

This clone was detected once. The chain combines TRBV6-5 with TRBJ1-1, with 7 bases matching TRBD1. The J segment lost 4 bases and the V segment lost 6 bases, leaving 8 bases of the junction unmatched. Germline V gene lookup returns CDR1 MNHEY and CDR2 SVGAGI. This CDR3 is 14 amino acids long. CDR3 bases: TGTGCCAGCAGCTCTATACAGGGGACCACTGAAGCTTTCTTT. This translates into CASSSIQGTTEAFF.

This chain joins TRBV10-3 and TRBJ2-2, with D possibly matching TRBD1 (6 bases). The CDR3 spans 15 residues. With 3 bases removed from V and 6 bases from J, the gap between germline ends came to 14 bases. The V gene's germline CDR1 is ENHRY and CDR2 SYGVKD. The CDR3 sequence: CAISDEGVTAGELFF. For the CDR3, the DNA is TGTGCCATCAGTGACGAGGGGGTGACAGCCGGGGAGCTGTTTTTT.